The 16 T cell receptor beta chains reported below all come from one sample, sequenced in a study of Graves' ophthalmopathy and Graves' hyperthyroidism. Scientists amplified the TCR beta CDR3 regions from RNA transcripts. RT-PCR in the first round used HTBI primers; a second-round multiplex PCR followed. From the multiplex PCR reads, TCRdb called clonotypes with MiXCR, one entry per CDR3 protein. The sample carries 680,000 or so distinct CDR3 sequences, about 24% recorded once. The sample comprised peripheral blood. The receptors here all came from a woman between 18 and 30 years old with stable Graves' hyperthyroidism. Some clones in this sample may be carry-over from other donors' samples.

With respect to this clonotype: Just one base apart from a much larger clone, this may be a read error. The chain has TRBV29-1 and TRBJ2-7, with 8 bases matching TRBD1. The germline CDR1 and CDR2 sequences are SQVTM and ANQGSEA. The CDR3 runs 13 residues. For the CDR3, the DNA is TGCATCGTTGGGCAGGGGGCTTCCTACGAGCAGTACTTC. Its protein is CIVGQGASYEQYF.

This clonotype was counted ten times or more. The V call is TRBV12-3 or TRBV12-4, the J call TRBJ1-1; D gene unclear. The CDR3 is 12 amino acids. V lost 6 bases and J 3 bases, leaving 8 bases between the germline ends. The CDR3 DNA reads as TGTGCCAGCAGCCCCATTGACACTGAAGCTTTCTTT. Protein: CASSPIDTEAFF.

The rearrangement joins TRBV4-1 to TRBJ2-5, with D possibly matching TRBD2 (7 bases). This CDR3 region has 17 residues. The V gene lost 0 bases and the J gene lost 0 bases, with 14 bases spanning the gap. Germline V CDR1 and CDR2: MGHRA, YSYEKL. DNA of the CDR3: TGCGCCAGCAGCCAAGACTCCGGGGGGCCCTACCAAGAGACCCAGTACTTC. This sequence encodes CASSQDSGGPYQETQYF.

The table lists this clonotype with many counts. The V gene is TRBV7-2, the J gene TRBJ2-2; tentatively, D is TRBD1 (6 bases). Germline V lookup: CDR1 SGHTA, CDR2 FQGNSA. V was shortened by 5 bases and J by 0 bases, with 10 bases between the two germline ends. The CDR3 loop spans 15 amino acids. CDR3 DNA sequence: TGTGCCAGCAGCCGTAGGACAGCGAACACCGGGGAGCTGTTTTTT. Its translation: CASSRRTANTGELFF.

The gene calls are TRBV19 and TRBJ1-2, with 9 bases identical to TRBD1. Germline loops: CDR1 LNHDA, CDR2 SQIVND (reference sequence). Germline trimming cut 8 bases from V and 3 bases from J; bases unmatched to any gene: 7. The CDR3 has 14 residues. The DNA of the CDR3 is TGTGCCAGTGTCCGGGACAGGGATTACTATGGCTACACCTTC. It codes for CASVRDRDYYGYTF.

This chain links TRBV10-3 with TRBJ2-7; TRBD1 aligns across 7 bases. There are 14 residues in the CDR3. Germline V gene sequence: CDR1 ENHRY, CDR2 SYGVKD. J gave up 2 bases and V 3 bases, and 4 bases lay outside the gene matches. CDR3 in DNA: TGTGCCATCAGTGACCCCGACAGGGCCTACGAGCAGTACTTC. Translated, it gives CAISDPDRAYEQYF.

This clonotype was counted a single time. The CDR3 sequence: CAWSGGTSDTQYF. In nucleotides, the CDR3 is TGTGCCTGGAGTGGGGGGACTAGCGACACCCAGTACTTC. V is TRBV30 and J is TRBJ2-7, with 10 positions matching TRBD2. V lost 1 base and J lost 10; bases outside the gene matches: 7. The germline V gene has CDR1 GTSNPN and CDR2 SVGIG (reference sequence). The CDR3 runs to 13 residues.

This clonotype has a count of ten or more. This rearrangement joins TRBV28 to TRBJ1-6, with D unclear. The CDR3 has 12 amino acids. With 6 bases removed from V and 15 bases from J, the gap between germline ends came to 15 bases. The germline V gene has CDR1 MDHEN and CDR2 SYDVKM. CDR3 coding DNA: TGTGCCAGCAGAACCGGATCCTCTGTCCTCCACTTT. Protein product: CASRTGSSVLHF.

The V and J genes are TRBV5-1 and TRBJ2-7; D not resolved. Trimming pared 0 bases from V and 9 bases from J, leaving 10 bases between. The germline CDR1 and CDR2 sequences are SGHRS and YFSETQ. The length of the CDR3 is 12 residues. The CDR3 coding sequence is TGCGCCAGCAGCTTGGGGGTTACGGGGCAGTACTTC. Translating it yields CASSLGVTGQYF.

As for this clonotype: A much larger clone lies one base from this, so it may be a read error. This chain joins TRBV5-4 and TRBJ1-1; D gene ambiguous. The length of the CDR3 is 13 residues. The V gene's germline CDR1 is SGHNT and CDR2 YYREEE (reference sequence). The CDR3 region is CTSRQHLNTEAFF. CDR3 bases: TGTACCAGCAGACAACACCTGAACACTGAAGCTTTCTTT.

The genes are TRBV3-1 and TRBJ1-6; 8 bases align to TRBD1. Germline V lookup: CDR1 LGHDT, CDR2 YNNKEL (reference sequence). The V and J ends lost 4 bases and 8 bases, in that order; junction bases with no gene match: 7. The CDR3 runs to 15 residues. CDR3 nucleotides: TGTGCCAGCAGCCGTAGTCGACAGGGGTATTCACCCCTCCACTTT. Protein product: CASSRSRQGYSPLHF.

This clonotype was detected ten times or more. The V and J genes are TRBV12-3 or TRBV12-4 and TRBJ2-7; 8 positions match TRBD2. The CDR3 extends over 15 amino acids. V shed 6 bases and J 2 bases; nucleotides not matched to a gene: 9. The chain's CDR3 is CASSLTSGSTYEQYF. The CDR3 region has the DNA TGTGCCAGCAGCCTTACTAGCGGCAGTACCTACGAGCAGTACTTC.

V gene TRBV6-5 combines with J gene TRBJ2-7; no definite D call. The CDR3 spans 13 residues. Germline CDR1 MNHEY, CDR2 SVGAGI. With 1 base removed from V and 0 bases from J, the gap between germline ends came to 4 bases. CDR3 DNA: TGTGCCAGCAGTTACTTGCCCTCCTACGAGCAGTACTTC. It specifies CASSYLPSYEQYF.

This clonotype came up many times. CDR3 protein: CASSFPKAYEQYF. CDR3 nucleotides: TGTGCCAGCAGTTTCCCAAAGGCCTACGAGCAGTACTTC. The chain carries TRBV12-3 or TRBV12-4 and TRBJ2-7, with no clear D. The CDR3 extends over 13 amino acids. V lost 3 bases and J 2 bases, leaving 8 bases between the germline ends.

This clonotype has ten or more counts. The J gene is TRBJ2-2, the V gene TRBV20-1; 7 positions agree with TRBD2. V dropped 3 bases and J dropped 0; count of bases not matched to a gene: 4. Germline V gene lookup returns CDR1 DFQATT and CDR2 SNEGSKA (reference sequence). The CDR3 sequence is 15 residues long. This CDR3 is CSASTGTTNTGELFF. The CDR3 DNA follows: TGCAGTGCTAGTACGGGGACTACGAACACCGGGGAGCTGTTTTTT.

This clonotype has more than one count but fewer than ten. V usage is TRBV6-1 and J usage is TRBJ2-7; D is undetermined. This CDR3 is built from 14 residues. The V end was cut by 2 bases, the J end by 0 bases, with 8 bases between. The germline V gene has CDR1 MNHNS and CDR2 SASEGT. CDR3 DNA sequence: TGTGCCAGCAGTGAATTTAGGAGCTCCTACGAGCAGTACTTC. Translated, it gives CASSEFRSSYEQYF.